This T cell receptor beta chain was identified during a study of cytomegalovirus exposure and HLA in healthy donors. Study-wide points: Most of the TCR beta V segments (in an earlier analysis) were productive either about 90% or about 30% of the time. Across donors, presence/absence analyses took sequencing depth to be roughly uniform.

Primers for the PCR totalled 60 Vbeta and 13 Jbeta. As processed by the authors: An analysis performed later counted 70 million to 90 million unique TCR beta chains (roughly 11 million of them shared). Sequenced by immunoSEQ multiplex PCR; TCRdb stores in-frame clones only, minus some. The V and J calls and clone size were taken over from that table, and D and trimming were inferred from the DNA. This table has some 180,000 clones, under 85% appearing once. While unrecorded immune exposures were likely, the donors were nominally healthy when sampled. A remark on this clone: What it binds is unknown.

After removal of 4 bases from V and 4 bases from J, the junction contained 9 bases not matched to a gene. Germline CDR1 reads MGHRA; CDR2 reads YSYEKL. The CDR3 runs 15 residues. The rearrangement uses TRBV4-1 and TRBJ2-5; 7 nucleotides line up with TRBD1. The sequenced material came from PBMCs. The clonotype originates from a male donor in good health and CMV-seronegative. The CDR3 nucleotides read TGCGCCAGCAGCCCTCTCCAAGGGGGCGCAGAGACCCAGTACTTC. Its translation: CASSPLQGGAETQYF.